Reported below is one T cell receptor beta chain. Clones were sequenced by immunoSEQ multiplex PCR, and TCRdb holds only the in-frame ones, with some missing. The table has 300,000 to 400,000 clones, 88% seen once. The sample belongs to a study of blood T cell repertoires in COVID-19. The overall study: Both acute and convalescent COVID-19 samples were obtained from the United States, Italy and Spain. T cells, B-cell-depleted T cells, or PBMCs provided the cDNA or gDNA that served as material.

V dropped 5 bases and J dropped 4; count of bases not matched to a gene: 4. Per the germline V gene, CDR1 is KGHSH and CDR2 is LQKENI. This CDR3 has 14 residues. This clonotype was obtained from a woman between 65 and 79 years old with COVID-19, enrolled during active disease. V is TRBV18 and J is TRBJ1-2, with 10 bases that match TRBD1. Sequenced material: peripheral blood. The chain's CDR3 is CASSSTGGPYGYTF. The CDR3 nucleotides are TGTGCCAGCTCATCGACAGGGGGCCCCTATGGCTACACCTTC.